These T cell receptor beta chains were read from a single sample in a study of T cell responses to AZD1222 COVID-19 vaccine. Sequencing was performed with immunoSEQ multiplex PCR; in TCRdb, only in-frame clones are kept and a portion is missing. In the table there are over 85,000 clones, less than 95% of which are singletons. Sequenced material: peripheral blood, taken on day 0 of AZD1222 vaccination. The source is an adult in good health. CDR3s include the opening cysteine and the closing phenylalanine or tryptophan. Each record gives: V gene, D gene, J gene, clone size, CDR3 DNA, CDR3 protein. A D gene is named only where the DNA matches it firmly. Clone sizes are given selectively: once, few, many, or a class where the clone is expanded.

v_call: TRBV6-5
d_call: TRBD1
j_call: TRBJ1-6
clone_size: .
cdr3_nt: TGTGCCAGCAGCTGGACAGGGGGCGATAATTCACCCCTCCACTTT
cdr3_aa: CASSWTGGDNSPLHF

v_call: TRBV7-9
d_call: .
j_call: TRBJ2-7
clone_size: .
cdr3_nt: TGTGCCAGCAGGTCAGGGGCCCACGAGCAGTACTTC
cdr3_aa: CASRSGAHEQYF

v_call: TRBV10-1
d_call: .
j_call: TRBJ2-2
clone_size: .
cdr3_nt: TGCGCCAGCAGTGATAAGGGCGTGAGGGAGCTGTTTTTT
cdr3_aa: CASSDKGVRELFF

v_call: TRBV9
d_call: TRBD2
j_call: TRBJ2-1
clone_size: once
cdr3_nt: TGTGCCAGCAGCTCTACAGTCAGCGGGGGGGAGTACAATGAGCAGTTCTTC
cdr3_aa: CASSSTVSGGEYNEQFF

v_call: TRBV28
d_call: TRBD1
j_call: TRBJ2-1
clone_size: .
cdr3_nt: TGTGCCAGCAGTTTACCTCGCCAGGGGGATGGTGAGCAGTTCTTC
cdr3_aa: CASSLPRQGDGEQFF

v_call: TRBV28
d_call: TRBD1
j_call: TRBJ1-5
clone_size: .
cdr3_nt: TGTGCCAGCAGAGCAACAGGGGGCTCCTTGGCCCAGCATTTT
cdr3_aa: CASRATGGSLAQHF

v_call: TRBV6-5
d_call: TRBD1
j_call: TRBJ1-4
clone_size: .
cdr3_nt: TGTGCCAGCAGCGGCGGACAGGGAAGAAATGAAAAACTGTTTTTT
cdr3_aa: CASSGGQGRNEKLFF

v_call: TRBV9
d_call: .
j_call: TRBJ1-6
clone_size: .
cdr3_nt: TGTGCCAGCAGCGCGACGGGGTATAATTCACCCCTCCACTTT
cdr3_aa: CASSATGYNSPLHF

v_call: TRBV4-1
d_call: TRBD1
j_call: TRBJ2-7
clone_size: .
cdr3_nt: TGCGCCAGCAGCCTACAGGGGTATACCTACGAGCAGTACTTC
cdr3_aa: CASSLQGYTYEQYF

v_call: TRBV7-9
d_call: .
j_call: TRBJ1-1
clone_size: .
cdr3_nt: TGTGCCAGCAGCTCAGGGGACATGAACACTGAAGCTTTCTTT
cdr3_aa: CASSSGDMNTEAFF

v_call: TRBV28
d_call: .
j_call: TRBJ1-2
clone_size: .
cdr3_nt: TGTGCCAGCAGTCTCACAGGGAACAGGGTTACTGGCTACACCTTC
cdr3_aa: CASSLTGNRVTGYTF